Following are 10 T cell receptor beta chains from one sample sequenced in a study of blood T cell repertoires in COVID-19. Data came from immunoSEQ multiplex PCR; TCRdb stores just in-frame clones and leaves some out. The sample consists of 97,000 or so clones, about 91% of them appearing once. The material sequenced was peripheral blood. The source is a man aged 18 to 30 with acute or convalescent COVID-19.

V gene TRBV16 combines with J gene TRBJ1-1; D call uncertain. Germline V gene lookup returns CDR1 KGHSY and CDR2 FQNENV. V shed 0 bases and J shed 8 bases, with 7 bases lying between them. CDR3 length: 12 amino acids. The chain's CDR3 is CASSQSSFEAFF. DNA for the CDR3: TGTGCCAGCAGCCAATCGTCCTTCGAAGCTTTCTTT.

The rearrangement uses TRBV9 and TRBJ2-7; a possible D gene is TRBD2 (6 bases). In germline, CDR1 is SGDLS, CDR2 YYNGEE. Trimming removed 0 bases at V and 2 bases at J, with 12 bases between. This CDR3 comprises 15 residues. CDR3 DNA: TGTGCCAGCAGCGTAGGAACGGGGGTACCCTACGAGCAGTACTTC. Translated: CASSVGTGVPYEQYF.

The J gene is TRBJ1-2, the V gene TRBV30, with D perhaps matching TRBD1 (6 bases). This CDR3 contains 13 residues. V lost 3 bases to trimming and J lost 1 base, with 9 bases between them. Germline V gene lookup returns CDR1 GTSNPN and CDR2 SVGIG (reference sequence). CDR3: CAWRWTVNYGYTF. CDR3 DNA sequence: TGTGCCTGGAGATGGACAGTTAACTATGGCTACACCTTC.

The rearrangement joins TRBV5-5 to TRBJ1-2; D is perhaps TRBD1 (5 bases). The CDR3 runs to 15 residues. Germline CDR1 SGHKS, CDR2 YYEKEE (reference sequence). V lost 0 bases, J lost 2 bases, and 11 bases lay in between. Here the CDR3 reads CASSLVFRGNYGYTF. CDR3 sequence (DNA): TGTGCCAGCAGCTTGGTTTTCCGGGGGAACTATGGCTACACCTTC. Based on the CDR3 plus reference TRBV5-5 and TRBJ1-2, the full variable domain is DAGVTQSPTHLIKTRGQQVTLRCSPISGHKSVSWYQQVLGQGPQFIFQYYEKEERGRGNFPDRFSARQFPNYSSELNVNALLLGDSALYLCASSLVFRGNYGYTFGSGTRLTVV.

V is TRBV9 and J is TRBJ2-1; D unclear. The V gene lost 6 bases and the J gene lost 4 bases, with 20 bases spanning the gap. From germline, CDR1 is SGDLS and CDR2 YYNGEE. The CDR3 loop spans 16 amino acids. For the CDR3, the DNA is TGTGCCAGCATTCCCATCGCCGGTGATATTTACAATGAGCAGTTCTTC. It encodes CASIPIAGDIYNEQFF.

This chain uses TRBV6-5 with TRBJ2-3; 9 nucleotides align to TRBD1. CDR3 length equals 15 residues. Per the germline V gene, CDR1 is MNHEY and CDR2 is SVGAGI. Trimming cost V 6 bases and J 3 bases; bases outside gene matches: 7. Here the CDR3 reads CASRLQGARTDTQYF. In nucleotides, the CDR3 is TGTGCCAGCAGGTTACAGGGGGCGCGAACAGATACGCAGTATTTT.

The CDR3 nucleotides read TGTGCCAGCAGCCCTACCCGGAGGGTCCTGGCCTGGGAGGGGACTGAAGCTTTCTTT. Translated: CASSPTRRVLAWEGTEAFF. This chain links TRBV5-6 with TRBJ1-1; D might be TRBD1 (5 bases). Per germline, CDR1 SGHDT and CDR2 YYEEEE. This CDR3 region has 19 residues. V was cut by 4 bases and J by 5 bases, with 30 bases left in between.

This chain uses TRBV6-5 with TRBJ2-5; D is perhaps TRBD1 (6 bases). This CDR3 has 16 residues. Germline loops: CDR1 MNHEY, CDR2 SVGAGI. Trimming shortened V by 0 bases and J by 3 bases, and 14 bases separated the two germline ends. CDR3 loop: CASSYSGWAGEETQYF. The CDR3 region has the DNA TGTGCCAGCAGTTACTCGGGTTGGGCAGGGGAAGAGACCCAGTACTTC.

The V gene is TRBV15, the J gene TRBJ1-6, with D unresolved. This CDR3 comprises 18 residues. The ends were cut back, 0 bases at V and 0 bases at J, with 12 bases in the middle. Germline lookup yields CDR1 LNHNV and CDR2 YYDKDF (reference sequence). CDR3 sequence reads: CATSRDLPTTSYNSPLHF. The CDR3 region has the DNA TGTGCCACCAGCAGAGATCTTCCGACTACCTCCTATAATTCACCCCTCCACTTT.

This clone has a handful of counts. This chain links TRBV10-2 with TRBJ1-6, with 8 bases fitting TRBD1. With 8 bases clipped from V and 6 bases from J, the junction kept 12 bases outside the gene matches. The germline CDR1 and CDR2 sequences are WSHSY and SAAADI. This CDR3 comprises 16 residues. CDR3 nucleotide sequence: TGCGCCAGCGGAAGACAGGGGACGGCTCCTAATTCACCCCTCCACTTT. Its translation is CASGRQGTAPNSPLHF.